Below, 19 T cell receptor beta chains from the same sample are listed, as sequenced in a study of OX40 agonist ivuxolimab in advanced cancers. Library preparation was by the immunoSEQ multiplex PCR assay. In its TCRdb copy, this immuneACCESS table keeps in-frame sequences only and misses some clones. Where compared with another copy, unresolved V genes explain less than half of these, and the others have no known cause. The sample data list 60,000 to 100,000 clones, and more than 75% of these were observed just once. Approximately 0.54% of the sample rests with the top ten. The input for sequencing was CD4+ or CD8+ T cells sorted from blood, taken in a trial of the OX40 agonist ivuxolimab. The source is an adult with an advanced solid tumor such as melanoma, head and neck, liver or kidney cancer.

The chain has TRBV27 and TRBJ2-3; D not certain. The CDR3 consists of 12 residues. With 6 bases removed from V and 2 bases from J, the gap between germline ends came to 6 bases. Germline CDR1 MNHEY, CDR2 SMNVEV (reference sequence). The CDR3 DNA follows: TGTGCCAGCAGCCAAAACACAGATACGCAGTATTTT. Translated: CASSQNTDTQYF.

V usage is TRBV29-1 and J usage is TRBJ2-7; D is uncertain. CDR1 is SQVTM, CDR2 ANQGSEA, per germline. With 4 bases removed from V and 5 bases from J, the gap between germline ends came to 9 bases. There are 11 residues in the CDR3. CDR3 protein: CSVVRLNEQYF. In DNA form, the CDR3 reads TGCAGCGTTGTACGACTCAACGAGCAGTACTTC.

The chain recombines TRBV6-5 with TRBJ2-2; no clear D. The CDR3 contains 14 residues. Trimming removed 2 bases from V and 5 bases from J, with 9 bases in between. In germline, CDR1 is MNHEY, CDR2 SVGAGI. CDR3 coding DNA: TGTGCCAGCAGTTACGATTACAATACCGGGGAGCTGTTTTTT. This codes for CASSYDYNTGELFF.

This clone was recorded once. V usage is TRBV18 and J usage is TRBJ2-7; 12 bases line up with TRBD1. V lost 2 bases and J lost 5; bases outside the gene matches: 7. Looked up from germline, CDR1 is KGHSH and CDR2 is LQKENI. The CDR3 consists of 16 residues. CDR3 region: CASSPAPGQGANEQYF. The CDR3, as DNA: TGTGCCAGCTCACCAGCCCCGGGACAGGGGGCCAACGAGCAGTACTTC.

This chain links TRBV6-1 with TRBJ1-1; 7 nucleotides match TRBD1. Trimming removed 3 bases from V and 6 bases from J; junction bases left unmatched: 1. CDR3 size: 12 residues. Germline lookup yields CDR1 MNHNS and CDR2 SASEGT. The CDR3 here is CASSERGPEAFF. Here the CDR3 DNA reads TGTGCCAGCAGTGAGAGGGGGCCTGAAGCTTTCTTT.

The DNA of the CDR3 is TGTGCCAGCAGTTACTCGGGGACGAGCGAGCAGTACTTC. Translating gives CASSYSGTSEQYF. The chain carries TRBV6-6 and TRBJ2-7, with D tentatively TRBD1 or TRBD2 (5 bases each). The germline V and J ends were trimmed by 0 bases and 6 bases, with 9 bases remaining between them. The CDR3 totals 13 residues. The germline V gene has CDR1 MNHNY and CDR2 SVGAGI (reference sequence).

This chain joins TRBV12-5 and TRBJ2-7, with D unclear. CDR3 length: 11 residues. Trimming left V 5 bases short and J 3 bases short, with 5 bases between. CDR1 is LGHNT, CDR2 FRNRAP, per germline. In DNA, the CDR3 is TGTGCTAGTGGTCTCCACTACGAGCAGTACTTC. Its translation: CASGLHYEQYF.

The chain's CDR3 is CASSYGQISGYTF. For the CDR3, the DNA is TGTGCCAGCAGTTACGGACAGATTTCTGGCTACACCTTC. The V call is TRBV6-6, the J call TRBJ1-2; D is possibly TRBD1 (6 bases). Germline V lookup: CDR1 MNHNY, CDR2 SVGAGI (reference sequence). This CDR3 contains 13 residues. With 2 bases removed from V and 7 bases from J, the gap between germline ends came to 11 bases.

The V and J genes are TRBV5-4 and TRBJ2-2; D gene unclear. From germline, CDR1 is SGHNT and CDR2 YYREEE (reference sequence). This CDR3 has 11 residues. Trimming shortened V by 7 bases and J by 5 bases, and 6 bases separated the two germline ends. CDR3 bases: TGTGCCAGCTCCCGGACCGGGGAGCTGTTTTTT. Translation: CASSRTGELFF.

CDR3 nucleotides: TGTGCCAGTAGTATAGATAGGGCCAGAAGCTCAATGAACACTGAAGCTTTCTTT. Encoded protein: CASSIDRARSSMNTEAFF. The V gene is TRBV19, the J gene TRBJ1-1, with D hard to call. Trimming left V 0 bases short and J 0 bases short, with 17 bases between. The CDR3 sequence is 18 residues long. The germline V gene encodes CDR1 LNHDA and CDR2 SQIVND (reference sequence).

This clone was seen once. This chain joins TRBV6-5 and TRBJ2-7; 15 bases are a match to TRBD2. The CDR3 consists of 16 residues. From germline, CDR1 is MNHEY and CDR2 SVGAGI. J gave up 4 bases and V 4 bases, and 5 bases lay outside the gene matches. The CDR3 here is CASSSGTSGRTYEQYF. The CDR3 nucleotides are TGTGCCAGCAGTTCAGGGACTAGCGGGAGGACTTACGAGCAGTACTTC.

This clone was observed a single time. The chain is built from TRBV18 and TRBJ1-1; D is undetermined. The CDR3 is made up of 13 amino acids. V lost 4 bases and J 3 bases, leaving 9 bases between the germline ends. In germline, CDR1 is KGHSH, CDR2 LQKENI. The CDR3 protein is CASSLRRDTEAFF. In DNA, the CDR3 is TGTGCCAGCTCACTCCGTCGGGACACTGAAGCTTTCTTT.

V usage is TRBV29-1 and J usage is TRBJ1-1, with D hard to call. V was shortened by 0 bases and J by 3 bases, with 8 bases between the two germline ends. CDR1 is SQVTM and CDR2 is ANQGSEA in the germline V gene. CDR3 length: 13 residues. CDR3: CSVEEEQDTEAFF. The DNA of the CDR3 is TGCAGCGTTGAAGAGGAGCAGGACACTGAAGCTTTCTTT.

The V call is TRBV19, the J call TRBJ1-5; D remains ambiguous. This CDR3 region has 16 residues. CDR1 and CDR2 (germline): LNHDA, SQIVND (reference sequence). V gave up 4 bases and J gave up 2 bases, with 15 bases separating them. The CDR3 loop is CASSKIVSGGNQPQHF. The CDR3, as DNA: TGTGCCAGTAGTAAGATAGTCTCCGGGGGCAATCAGCCCCAGCATTTT.

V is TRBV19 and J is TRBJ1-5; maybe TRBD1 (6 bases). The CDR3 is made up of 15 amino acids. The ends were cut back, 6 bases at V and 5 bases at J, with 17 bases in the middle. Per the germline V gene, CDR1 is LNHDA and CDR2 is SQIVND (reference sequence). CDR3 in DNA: TGTGCCAGTAGCCCGGAAACAGGGAAGCATCAGCCCCAGCATTTT. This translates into CASSPETGKHQPQHF.

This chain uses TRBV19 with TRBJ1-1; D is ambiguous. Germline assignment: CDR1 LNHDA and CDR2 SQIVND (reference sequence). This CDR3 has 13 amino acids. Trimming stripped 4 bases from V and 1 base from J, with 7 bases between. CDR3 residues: CASSKVTNTEAFF. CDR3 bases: TGTGCCAGTAGTAAGGTGACGAACACTGAAGCTTTCTTT.

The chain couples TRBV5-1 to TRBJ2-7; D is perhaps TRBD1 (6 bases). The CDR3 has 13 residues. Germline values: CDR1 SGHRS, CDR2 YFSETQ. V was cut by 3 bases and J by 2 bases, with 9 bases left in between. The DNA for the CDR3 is TGCGCCAGCAGCTACCGGGACACCTACGAGCAGTACTTC. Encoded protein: CASSYRDTYEQYF.

The CDR3 sequence is CSALSGNTIYF. The CDR3 DNA is TGCAGCGCCCTTTCTGGAAACACCATATATTTT. This chain joins TRBV29-1 and TRBJ1-3, with D unclear. CDR1 SQVTM and CDR2 ANQGSEA come from the germline V gene. V was trimmed by 7 bases and J by 1 base, leaving 5 bases between them. The CDR3 has 11 residues.

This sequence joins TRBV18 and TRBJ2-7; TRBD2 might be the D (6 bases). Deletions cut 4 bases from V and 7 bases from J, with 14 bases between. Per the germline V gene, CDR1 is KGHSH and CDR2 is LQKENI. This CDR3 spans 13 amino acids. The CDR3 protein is CASSRTNGGEQYF. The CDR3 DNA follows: TGTGCCAGCTCACGGACTAATGGTGGGGAGCAGTACTTC.